This is a list of T cell receptor beta chains from one sample in a study of cytomegalovirus exposure and HLA in healthy donors. Sequenced by immunoSEQ multiplex PCR; TCRdb stores in-frame clones only, minus some. In the table there are 160,000 or so clones, around 90% of which are singletons. The sequencing input was PBMCs. Receptors were obtained from a woman aged 25 to 45 in good health and CMV-seronegative. The CDR3 runs from the conserved cysteine through the conserved F or W. Fields, in order: V gene, J gene, D gene, clone size, CDR3 DNA, CDR3 protein. The D gene is left open where the match is weak. Only some rows state a clone size, as once, few, many or a class for expanded clones.

v_call: TRBV9; j_call: TRBJ2-7; d_call: NA; clone_size: NA; cdr3_nt: TGTGCCAGCAGCGTACCGGAGTTAGCCTACGAGCAGTACTTC; cdr3_aa: CASSVPELAYEQYF
v_call: TRBV5-1; j_call: TRBJ2-2; d_call: NA; clone_size: NA; cdr3_nt: TGCGCCAGCGGCCTCGAGGGAAAAGCCGGGGAGCTGTTTTTT; cdr3_aa: CASGLEGKAGELFF
v_call: TRBV7-8; j_call: TRBJ2-7; d_call: TRBD2; clone_size: NA; cdr3_nt: TGTGCCAGCAGCCATGCGGGAGGGGACGAGCAGTACTTC; cdr3_aa: CASSHAGGDEQYF
v_call: TRBV7-6; j_call: TRBJ2-7; d_call: NA; clone_size: few; cdr3_nt: TGTGCCAGCAGCCAAGCCAGACAGGCCTCGGGAGAGCAGTACTTC; cdr3_aa: CASSQARQASGEQYF
v_call: TRBV7-9; j_call: TRBJ1-2; d_call: TRBD1; clone_size: NA; cdr3_nt: TGTGCCAGCAGCTTAGGGGGGACAGAGATTAACTATGGCTACACCTTC; cdr3_aa: CASSLGGTEINYGYTF
v_call: TRBV27; j_call: TRBJ2-7; d_call: NA; clone_size: NA; cdr3_nt: TGTGCCAGCAGTTTAGGTCAGGGCCCTCTCTACGAGCAGTACTTC; cdr3_aa: CASSLGQGPLYEQYF
v_call: TRBV25-1; j_call: TRBJ2-3; d_call: TRBD1; clone_size: NA; cdr3_nt: TGTGCCAGCAGTGAAAACACCCGGGACAGGGGCACAGATACGCAGTATTTT; cdr3_aa: CASSENTRDRGTDTQYF
v_call: TRBV11-2; j_call: TRBJ2-1; d_call: NA; clone_size: NA; cdr3_nt: TGTGCCAGCAGCTTAGAACAGGTGCAGTTCTTC; cdr3_aa: CASSLEQVQFF
v_call: TRBV4-3; j_call: TRBJ2-1; d_call: NA; clone_size: NA; cdr3_nt: TGCGCCAGCAGCCAAGCGGGCGGGACAGTATACAATGAGCAGTTCTTC; cdr3_aa: CASSQAGGTVYNEQFF
v_call: TRBV7-9; j_call: TRBJ2-2; d_call: TRBD2; clone_size: NA; cdr3_nt: TGTGCCAGCAGTCTAGCGGGAGGGCCTGGCGGGGAGCTGTTTTTT; cdr3_aa: CASSLAGGPGGELFF
v_call: TRBV7-9; j_call: TRBJ1-5; d_call: NA; clone_size: NA; cdr3_nt: TGTGCCAGCAGCTTAAGCGGGAATCAGCCCCAGCATTTT; cdr3_aa: CASSLSGNQPQHF